This record covers a single T cell receptor (beta chain). TCRdb's table, derived via immunoSEQ multiplex PCR, lists solely in-frame clones and lacks some. The sample carries hundreds of thousands of clones, 70% to 90% recorded once. The sample originates from a study of blood T cell repertoires in COVID-19. Germline V gives CDR1 SQVTM, CDR2 ANQGSEA. The CDR3 loop spans 13 amino acids. V shed 5 bases and J 2 bases; nucleotides not matched to a gene: 3. The origin of this receptor is a woman between 45 and 60 years old with active or convalescent COVID-19. Sequencing used peripheral blood. This chain connects TRBV29-1 to TRBJ2-1; 7 bases align to TRBD2. In DNA form, the CDR3 reads TGCAGCGTTCTGGGAGGGACCTACAATGAGCAGTTCTTC. Protein: CSVLGGTYNEQFF.